These 9 T cell receptor beta chains were all obtained from the same sample, sequenced in a study of blood T cell repertoires in COVID-19. Assay: immunoSEQ multiplex PCR; the TCRdb copy retains only in-frame clones and omits some. The sample has approximately 240,000 clones; around 88% are singletons. The sequencing input was peripheral blood. The receptors shown here come from a young woman who had recovered from COVID-19.

This chain joins TRBV18 and TRBJ2-5, with 8 positions matching TRBD1. This CDR3 is 16 amino acids long. Trimming took 3 bases from V and 4 from J; bases not matched to a gene: 10. Germline lookup yields CDR1 KGHSH and CDR2 LQKENI. The CDR3 region is CASSPLPETGAETQYF. In DNA, the CDR3 is TGTGCCAGCTCACCTTTACCCGAGACAGGGGCAGAGACCCAGTACTTC.

The chain links TRBV21-1 to TRBJ1-5; the table's D call, TRBD1, was not checked against the DNA. TRBV21-1 is a recognized pseudogene. CDR3 length: 16 amino acids. The CDR3 nucleotides are TGTGCCAGCAGCACTGAACCGGGACAATCGCCGCAGCCCCAGCATTTT. This sequence encodes CASSTEPGQSPQPQHF.

The V gene is TRBV15, the J gene TRBJ2-1, with TRBD1 matching 7 bases. This CDR3 is built from 14 residues. Trimming took 4 bases from V and 4 from J; bases not matched to a gene: 4. The V gene's germline CDR1 is LNHNV and CDR2 YYDKDF (reference sequence). The CDR3 protein is CATSNDREYNEQFF. In DNA, the CDR3 is TGTGCCACCAGCAATGACAGGGAATACAATGAGCAGTTCTTC. Together with reference TRBV15 and TRBJ2-1, the CDR3 gives the full variable domain: DAMVIQNPRYQVTQFGKPVTLSCSQTLNHNVMYWYQQKSSQAPKLLFHYYDKDFNNEADTPDNFQSRRPNTSFCFLDIRSPGLGDTAMYLCATSNDREYNEQFFGPGTRLTVL.

This clone was picked up one time. The V gene is TRBV11-1, the J gene TRBJ1-6; D might be TRBD1 (5 bases). This CDR3 spans 12 amino acids. Germline V gives CDR1 SGHAT, CDR2 FQDESV (reference sequence). V was shortened by 1 base and J by 13 bases, with 8 bases between the two germline ends. CDR3 in amino acids: CASSLGPGPLHF. DNA for the CDR3: TGTGCCAGCAGCTTAGGTCCAGGGCCCCTCCACTTT. The variable domain in full, with the rest retrieved from reference TRBV11-1 and TRBJ1-6, is EAEVAQSPRYKITEKSQAVAFWCDPISGHATLYWYRQILGQGPELLVQFQDESVVDDSQLPKDRFSAERLKGVDSTLKIQPAELGDSAMYLCASSLGPGPLHFGNGTRLTVT.

This clone was seen only a few times. V gene TRBV5-3 combines with J gene TRBJ2-2; D gene unclear. TRBV5-3 is known as an ORF, though its function is uncertain. The V end lost 3 bases, the J end lost 8 bases, and 11 bases lay between the germline ends. The length of the CDR3 is 13 residues. This chain's CDR3 is CARSWWRSGELFF. The CDR3 DNA is TGTGCCAGAAGCTGGTGGCGGAGTGGGGAGCTGTTTTTT.

To note about this clone: This sample also contains other DNA sequences that code for the same CDR3. This chain joins TRBV3-1 (or the pseudogene TRBV3-2) and TRBJ2-7; D gene ambiguous. Germline V gene lookup returns CDR1 LGHDT and CDR2 YNNKEL (reference sequence). The ends were cut back, 1 base at V and 0 bases at J, with 7 bases in the middle. The CDR3 consists of 14 residues. The CDR3 DNA sequence: TGTGCCAGCAGCCAAGGGCAGGTCTCCTACGAGCAGTACTTC. Translating gives CASSQGQVSYEQYF.

J is TRBJ2-3 and V is TRBV11-2, with 9 bases matching TRBD1. The germline V gene has CDR1 SGHAT and CDR2 FQNNGV. V dropped 5 bases and J dropped 1; count of bases not matched to a gene: 13. This CDR3 has 18 amino acids. The CDR3: CASSAGQGGMGGTDTQYF. CDR3 DNA sequence: TGTGCCAGCAGCGCGGGACAGGGAGGGATGGGAGGCACAGATACGCAGTATTTT.

The chain recombines TRBV24-1 with TRBJ2-5; 7 bases align to TRBD1. The J segment lost 2 bases and the V segment lost 5 bases, leaving 10 bases of the junction unmatched. Per germline, CDR1 KGHDR and CDR2 SFDVKD. The CDR3 spans 16 residues. The CDR3 reads CATSAPGQFPQETQYF. CDR3 in DNA: TGTGCCACCAGTGCCCCGGGACAGTTCCCACAAGAGACCCAGTACTTC.

This chain connects TRBV5-1 to TRBJ2-7; weak D call: TRBD1 (6 bases). V lost 4 bases to trimming and J lost 2 bases, with 16 bases between them. Germline assignment: CDR1 SGHRS and CDR2 YFSETQ. There are 15 residues in the CDR3. The DNA for the CDR3 is TGCGCCAGCAGCCCAATACAGGGTCTCGCCTACGAGCAGTACTTC. Protein: CASSPIQGLAYEQYF. Variable domain in full (rest from reference TRBV5-1 and TRBJ2-7): KAGVTQTPRYLIKTRGQQVTLSCSPISGHRSVSWYQQTPGQGLQFLFEYFSETQRNKGNFPGRFSGRQFSNSRSEMNVSTLELGDSALYLCASSPIQGLAYEQYFGPGTRLTVT.